Listed below are T cell receptor beta chains from one sample, sequenced in a study of blood T cell repertoires in COVID-19. The table came from immunoSEQ multiplex PCR; TCRdb's copy has only in-frame clones and leaves some out. The sample has 140,000 to 150,000 clones; roughly 87% are singletons. Sequenced: peripheral blood. All receptors come from a man in his 70s with acute or convalescent COVID-19. CDR3s include the opening cysteine and the closing phenylalanine or tryptophan. The D gene is left open where the match is weak. A clone size is listed for some rows: how often the clone was seen (once, few, many), or a class if it is expanded.

DNA: TGTGCCAGCTCACCTCAGGGAGGGAGATATGGCTACACCTTC
CDR3: CASSPQGGRYGYTF
V: TRBV18
J: TRBJ1-2
D: -
size: -

DNA: TGTGCCAGCAGCCAAGGGTTGCAGGCAAACCCCTACGAGCAGTACTTC
CDR3: CASSQGLQANPYEQYF
V: TRBV3-1/TRBV3-2
J: TRBJ2-7
D: -
size: -

DNA: TGTGCCAGTAGTATGAGCGGGATCACAGATACGCAGTATTTT
CDR3: CASSMSGITDTQYF
V: TRBV19
J: TRBJ2-3
D: TRBD2
size: -

DNA: TGTGCCAGCAGTTTCGGACAGGGGGGGTCCGAGCAGTACTTC
CDR3: CASSFGQGGSEQYF
V: TRBV6-5
J: TRBJ2-7
D: TRBD1
size: few

DNA: TGTGCCAGCAGTGAAACAGGACCTAGCTCCTACGAGCAGTACTTC
CDR3: CASSETGPSSYEQYF
V: TRBV6-1
J: TRBJ2-7
D: -
size: once

DNA: TGTGCCAGCAGCCCCCGGACAGGGGGTAGGGATGGCTACACCTTC
CDR3: CASSPRTGGRDGYTF
V: TRBV6-5
J: TRBJ1-2
D: TRBD1
size: -

DNA: TGCGCCAGCAGCTTGACAGGGGATTCACCCCTCCACTTT
CDR3: CASSLTGDSPLHF
V: TRBV5-1
J: TRBJ1-6
D: TRBD1
size: -

DNA: TGTGCCAGCTCTCCCGGGACAGGACGAAACACCATATATTTT
CDR3: CASSPGTGRNTIYF
V: TRBV18
J: TRBJ1-3
D: TRBD1
size: -

DNA: TGTGCCAGCGGGTCCCCCGGCAGGGTAGATCAACCCCTCCACTTT
CDR3: CASGSPGRVDQPLHF
V: TRBV2
J: TRBJ1-6
D: -
size: -

DNA: TGTGCCAGCAGTACAGGGGTATTGAGTGAAGCTTTCTTT
CDR3: CASSTGVLSEAFF
V: TRBV12-3/TRBV12-4
J: TRBJ1-1
D: TRBD1
size: -

DNA: TGTGCCAGCAGCCAGGGCACGACAGGGACCTTCTCTGGAAACACCATATATTTT
CDR3: CASSQGTTGTFSGNTIYF
V: TRBV3-1/TRBV3-2
J: TRBJ1-3
D: TRBD1
size: -

DNA: TGTGCCAGCAGCGATGCTCGTCGGACAGGGAAGGGGCTCGAGCAGTACTTC
CDR3: CASSDARRTGKGLEQYF
V: TRBV5-4
J: TRBJ2-7
D: TRBD1
size: -